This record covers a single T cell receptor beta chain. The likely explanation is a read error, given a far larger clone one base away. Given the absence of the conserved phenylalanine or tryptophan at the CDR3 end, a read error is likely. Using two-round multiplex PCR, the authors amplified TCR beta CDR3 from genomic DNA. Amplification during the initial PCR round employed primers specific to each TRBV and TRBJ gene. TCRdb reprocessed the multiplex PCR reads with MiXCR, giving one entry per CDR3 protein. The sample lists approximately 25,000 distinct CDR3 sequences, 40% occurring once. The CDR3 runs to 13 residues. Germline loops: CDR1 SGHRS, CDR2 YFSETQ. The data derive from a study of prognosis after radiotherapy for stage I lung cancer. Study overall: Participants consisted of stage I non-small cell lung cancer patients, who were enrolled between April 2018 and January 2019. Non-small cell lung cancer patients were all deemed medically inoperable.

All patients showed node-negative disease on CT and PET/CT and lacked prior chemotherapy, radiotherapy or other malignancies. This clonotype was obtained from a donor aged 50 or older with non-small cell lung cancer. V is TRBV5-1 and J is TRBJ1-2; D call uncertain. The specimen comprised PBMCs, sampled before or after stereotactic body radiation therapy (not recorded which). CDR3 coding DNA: TGTGCCAGCAGCTTAGTCGATCTCTATGGCTACACCATC. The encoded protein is CASSLVDLYGYTI.